This is a list of T cell receptor beta chains from one sample in a study of patients and donors after allogeneic stem cell transplantation. MiXCR was run by TCRdb on the RT-PCR reads, yielding one entry per CDR3 protein. The repertoire holds tens of thousands of distinct CDR3 sequences, with approximately 49% as singletons. The source material was blood, either unsorted or a sorted T cell fraction (not recorded which). The source is a human donor who was either an allogeneic HSCT recipient or a stem cell or donor lymphocyte infusion donor (not recorded which). It is not recorded whose cells these are; they may come from a transplant donor. Each CDR3 is given with its conserved first and last residue. Fields, in order: V gene, D gene, clone size, CDR3 length, J gene, CDR3 DNA, CDR3 protein. The D gene is left open where the match is weak. Size tells how often a clone was seen (once, few, many) or the class of an expanded clone, and some rows leave it out.

V gene: TRBV6-2/TRBV6-3; D gene: -; clone size: few; CDR3 length: 11; J gene: TRBJ1-2; CDR3 DNA: TGTGCCAGCAGTTACTCATGGCTCTCCACCTTC; CDR3 protein: CASSYSWLSTF
V gene: TRBV12-3/TRBV12-4; D gene: -; clone size: -; CDR3 length: 15; J gene: TRBJ1-6; CDR3 DNA: TGTGCCAGCAGTTTAGTATCAGTTGATAATTCACCCCTCCACTTT; CDR3 protein: CASSLVSVDNSPLHF
V gene: TRBV4-1; D gene: -; clone size: few; CDR3 length: 14; J gene: TRBJ1-4; CDR3 DNA: TGCGCCAGCAGTGACTCGCCCGGTGGAGAAAAACTGTTTTTT; CDR3 protein: CASSDSPGGEKLFF
V gene: TRBV6-2/TRBV6-3; D gene: -; clone size: -; CDR3 length: 16; J gene: TRBJ1-5; CDR3 DNA: TGTGCCAGCAGTAAGCCCCCAGGGATCAGCAATCAGCCCCAGCATTTT; CDR3 protein: CASSKPPGISNQPQHF
V gene: TRBV7-2; D gene: -; clone size: -; CDR3 length: 14; J gene: TRBJ1-6; CDR3 DNA: TGTGCCAGCAGCCTCCGGCTCCGGGATTCACCCCTCCACTTT; CDR3 protein: CASSLRLRDSPLHF
V gene: TRBV27; D gene: TRBD1; clone size: -; CDR3 length: 14; J gene: TRBJ1-5; CDR3 DNA: TGTGCCAGCAGTAAGGGACAGGGCAATCAGCCCCAGCATTTT; CDR3 protein: CASSKGQGNQPQHF
V gene: TRBV6-6; D gene: TRBD2; clone size: -; CDR3 length: 17; J gene: TRBJ2-5; CDR3 DNA: TGTGCCAGCAGTTACTACGGACTAGCGGGACTTCAAGAGACCCAGTACTTC; CDR3 protein: CASSYYGLAGLQETQYF
V gene: TRBV27; D gene: -; clone size: -; CDR3 length: 14; J gene: TRBJ1-5; CDR3 DNA: TGTGCCAGCAGTTTATGGGCAGGGTATCAGCCCCAGCATTTT; CDR3 protein: CASSLWAGYQPQHF
V gene: TRBV5-6; D gene: -; clone size: few; CDR3 length: 13; J gene: TRBJ1-3; CDR3 DNA: TGTGCCAGCACCCTGTTTTCTGGAAACACCATATATTTT; CDR3 protein: CASTLFSGNTIYF
V gene: TRBV12-3/TRBV12-4; D gene: -; clone size: few; CDR3 length: 13; J gene: TRBJ1-1; CDR3 DNA: TGTGCCAGCAAACCCCAAGAGTACACTGAAGCTTTCTTT; CDR3 protein: CASKPQEYTEAFF
V gene: TRBV20-1; D gene: -; clone size: -; CDR3 length: 13; J gene: TRBJ1-1; CDR3 DNA: TGCAGTGGCACGAGGGGGGGGAACACTGAAGCTTTCTTT; CDR3 protein: CSGTRGGNTEAFF
V gene: TRBV25-1; D gene: -; clone size: -; CDR3 length: 15; J gene: TRBJ1-5; CDR3 DNA: TGTGCCAGCAGTGTCCGGGGAGTGAGCAATCAGCCCCAGCATTTT; CDR3 protein: CASSVRGVSNQPQHF
V gene: TRBV27; D gene: -; clone size: -; CDR3 length: 15; J gene: TRBJ1-5; CDR3 DNA: TGTGCCAGCAGTTTATCGAGGGTTAGCAATCAGCCCCAGCATTTT; CDR3 protein: CASSLSRVSNQPQHF
V gene: TRBV6-6; D gene: -; clone size: -; CDR3 length: 15; J gene: TRBJ2-4; CDR3 DNA: TGTGCCAGCACCCCCGAGCTGGGTTACAAAAACATTCAGTACTTC; CDR3 protein: CASTPELGYKNIQYF
V gene: TRBV6-2/TRBV6-3; D gene: -; clone size: once; CDR3 length: 12; J gene: TRBJ1-1; CDR3 DNA: TGTGCCAGCAGTTACCAGGGATCCGAAGCTTTCTTT; CDR3 protein: CASSYQGSEAFF
V gene: TRBV12-3/TRBV12-4; D gene: TRBD2; clone size: -; CDR3 length: 15; J gene: TRBJ2-1; CDR3 DNA: TGTGCCAGCAGTTTACGTAGCGGGAGACGAAATGAGCAGTTCTTC; CDR3 protein: CASSLRSGRRNEQFF
V gene: TRBV4-1; D gene: -; clone size: -; CDR3 length: 15; J gene: TRBJ1-3; CDR3 DNA: TGCGCCAGCAGCCAAGCACAGGCGACTGGAAACACCATATATTTT; CDR3 protein: CASSQAQATGNTIYF
V gene: TRBV28; D gene: -; clone size: -; CDR3 length: 14; J gene: TRBJ2-2; CDR3 DNA: TGTGCCAGCAGCCCCAGATTGCCGATCGGGGAGCTGTTTTTT; CDR3 protein: CASSPRLPIGELFF
V gene: TRBV7-9; D gene: -; clone size: few; CDR3 length: 18; J gene: TRBJ1-1; CDR3 DNA: TGTGCCAGCAGCTTTTTATACTCTGGACAGAACTCGAACACTGAAGCTTTCTTT; CDR3 protein: CASSFLYSGQNSNTEAFF
V gene: TRBV20-1; D gene: TRBD2; clone size: -; CDR3 length: 16; J gene: TRBJ2-1; CDR3 DNA: TGCAGTGCTAGAGATCCGGCGGGAGGGCCTGGCAATGAGCAGTTCTTC; CDR3 protein: CSARDPAGGPGNEQFF
V gene: TRBV29-1; D gene: -; clone size: -; CDR3 length: 13; J gene: TRBJ1-4; CDR3 DNA: TGCAGCGTTGAGCCGTCGCGGGGCGAAAAACTGTTTTTT; CDR3 protein: CSVEPSRGEKLFF
V gene: TRBV15; D gene: -; clone size: few; CDR3 length: 16; J gene: TRBJ1-5; CDR3 DNA: TGTGCCACCAGCAGAGATTACGGAGTTAGCAATCAGCCCCAGCATTTT; CDR3 protein: CATSRDYGVSNQPQHF
V gene: TRBV6-5; D gene: -; clone size: few; CDR3 length: 13; J gene: TRBJ1-2; CDR3 DNA: TGTGCCAGCAGCCCTGACAGCAGCTATGGCTACACCTTC; CDR3 protein: CASSPDSSYGYTF
V gene: TRBV18; D gene: -; clone size: few; CDR3 length: 11; J gene: TRBJ1-2; CDR3 DNA: TGTGCCAGCTCACCAATTGATGGCTACACCTTC; CDR3 protein: CASSPIDGYTF
V gene: TRBV6-5; D gene: -; clone size: -; CDR3 length: 14; J gene: TRBJ1-1; CDR3 DNA: TGTGCCAGCGAAACTGGAGGGGGAACCACTGAAGCTTTCTTT; CDR3 protein: CASETGGGTTEAFF
V gene: TRBV12-3/TRBV12-4; D gene: -; clone size: -; CDR3 length: 14; J gene: TRBJ2-1; CDR3 DNA: TGTGCCAGCACCCTACCGGCTAGACCCGGCACGCAGTTCTTC; CDR3 protein: CASTLPARPGTQFF
V gene: TRBV15; D gene: -; clone size: few; CDR3 length: 19; J gene: TRBJ1-1; CDR3 DNA: TGTGCCACCAGCAGAGACCAATGGGCGGACGGATTCTTGAACACTGAAGCTTTCTTT; CDR3 protein: CATSRDQWADGFLNTEAFF
V gene: TRBV19; D gene: -; clone size: -; CDR3 length: 14; J gene: TRBJ1-5; CDR3 DNA: TGTGCCAGTAGTATGGGAGTCGGCAATCAGCCCCAGCATTTT; CDR3 protein: CASSMGVGNQPQHF
V gene: TRBV4-3; D gene: -; clone size: once; CDR3 length: 14; J gene: TRBJ2-2; CDR3 DNA: TGCGCCAGCAGCCAAGATACTGGACTCGGGGAGCTGTTTTTT; CDR3 protein: CASSQDTGLGELFF
V gene: TRBV5-1; D gene: TRBD1; clone size: few; CDR3 length: 14; J gene: TRBJ1-5; CDR3 DNA: TGCGCCAGCAGCCCGGACAGGGGCGATCAGCCCCAGCATTTT; CDR3 protein: CASSPDRGDQPQHF
V gene: TRBV6-6; D gene: TRBD1; clone size: -; CDR3 length: 14; J gene: TRBJ2-1; CDR3 DNA: TGTGCCAGCAGTTTCTTACAGGGGAGCAATGAGCAGTTCTTC; CDR3 protein: CASSFLQGSNEQFF
V gene: TRBV4-1; D gene: TRBD1; clone size: -; CDR3 length: 18; J gene: TRBJ1-5; CDR3 DNA: TGCGCCAGCAGCCAAGGAGCGGGATGGACAGGGGAGAATCAGCCCCAGCATTTT; CDR3 protein: CASSQGAGWTGENQPQHF
V gene: TRBV20-1; D gene: -; clone size: -; CDR3 length: 14; J gene: TRBJ2-4; CDR3 DNA: TGCAGTGCTAGCTGGAGGCGGACCAAAAACATTCAGTACTTC; CDR3 protein: CSASWRRTKNIQYF
V gene: TRBV12-3/TRBV12-4; D gene: TRBD1; clone size: few; CDR3 length: 14; J gene: TRBJ1-2; CDR3 DNA: TGTGCCAGCAGTCCCCCGGACAGGTATGGGAGCTACACCTTC; CDR3 protein: CASSPPDRYGSYTF
V gene: TRBV12-3/TRBV12-4; D gene: -; clone size: -; CDR3 length: 14; J gene: TRBJ1-6; CDR3 DNA: TGTGCCAGCAGTTTAATGGGGTGGGAATCACCCCTCCACTTT; CDR3 protein: CASSLMGWESPLHF
V gene: TRBV12-3/TRBV12-4; D gene: -; clone size: -; CDR3 length: 14; J gene: TRBJ1-6; CDR3 DNA: TGTGCCAGCAGGTACACGGACAGAAATTCACCCCTCCACTTT; CDR3 protein: CASRYTDRNSPLHF
V gene: TRBV20-1; D gene: -; clone size: -; CDR3 length: 15; J gene: TRBJ1-3; CDR3 DNA: TGCAGTGCTAGATTTCAGGCGGGGGCTGGAAACACCATATATTTT; CDR3 protein: CSARFQAGAGNTIYF
V gene: TRBV21-1; D gene: -; clone size: few; CDR3 length: 17; J gene: TRBJ1-1; CDR3 DNA: TGTGCCAGCAGCAAAGATAGGCAGGGGGGCTGCAAAACTGAAGCTTTCTTT; CDR3 protein: CASSKDRQGGCKTEAFF
V gene: TRBV29-1; D gene: -; clone size: -; CDR3 length: 11; J gene: TRBJ1-1; CDR3 DNA: TGCAGCGTTGTACTTAGGACAGAAGCTTTCTTT; CDR3 protein: CSVVLRTEAFF
V gene: TRBV19; D gene: TRBD1; clone size: -; CDR3 length: 15; J gene: TRBJ1-5; CDR3 DNA: TGTGCCAGTACCATCTCAGGGGGCAGCAATCAGCCCCAGCATTTT; CDR3 protein: CASTISGGSNQPQHF
V gene: TRBV28; D gene: -; clone size: few; CDR3 length: 13; J gene: TRBJ1-2; CDR3 DNA: TGTGCCAGCAGTTTGTCCGGGCCGTATGGCTACACCTTC; CDR3 protein: CASSLSGPYGYTF